This T cell receptor beta chain emerged from a study of identifying expanded T cells in peripheral blood. Only in-frame clones appear in the TCRdb table, and some are missing; sequencing was by immunoSEQ multiplex PCR. Here the sample spans about 78,000 clones, 84% being singletons. Healthy donors had no documented immune events, such as infections, while sampled. Whole-study results and caveats: Clone count variance between roughly two-week samples rose with total template count. Technical replicates showed 0.9 to 1.5 changed clones; approximately 2 weeks 15 to 20; four weeks 19.

Turning to this clone: Its antigen is unknown. The junction and the germline gene differ at one end; a read error may be behind it.

The receptor comes from a person aged 18-69 years in good health. The sequenced sample consisted of blood.

The CDR3 protein is CASTLMASGSSDTQYF. CDR3 sequence (DNA): TGCGCCAGCACCTTGATGGCTAGCGGGAGCTCAGATACGCAGTATTTT. V is TRBV5-1 and J is TRBJ2-3; 10 bases are shared with TRBD2. The CDR3 runs to 16 residues. Germline values: CDR1 SGHRS, CDR2 YFSETQ.